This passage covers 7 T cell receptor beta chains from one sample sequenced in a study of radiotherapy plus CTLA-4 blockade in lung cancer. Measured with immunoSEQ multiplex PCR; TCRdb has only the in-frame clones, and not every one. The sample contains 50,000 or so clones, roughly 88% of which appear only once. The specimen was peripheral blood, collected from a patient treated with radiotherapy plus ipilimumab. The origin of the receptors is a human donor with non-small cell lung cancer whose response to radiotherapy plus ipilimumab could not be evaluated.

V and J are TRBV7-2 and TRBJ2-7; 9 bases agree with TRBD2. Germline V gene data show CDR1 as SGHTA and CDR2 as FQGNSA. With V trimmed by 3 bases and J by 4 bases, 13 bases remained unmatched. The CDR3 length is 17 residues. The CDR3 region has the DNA TGTGCCAGCAGCTTGGGGCGGGGGGGCCGAAATATTTACGAGCAGTACTTC. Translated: CASSLGRGGRNIYEQYF.

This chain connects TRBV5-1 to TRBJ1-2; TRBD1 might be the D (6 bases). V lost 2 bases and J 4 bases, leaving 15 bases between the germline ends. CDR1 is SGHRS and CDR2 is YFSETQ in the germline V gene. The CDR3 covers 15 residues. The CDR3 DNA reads TGCGCCAGCAGCTTTGACACTACAGGGATCTATGGCTACACCTTC. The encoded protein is CASSFDTTGIYGYTF.

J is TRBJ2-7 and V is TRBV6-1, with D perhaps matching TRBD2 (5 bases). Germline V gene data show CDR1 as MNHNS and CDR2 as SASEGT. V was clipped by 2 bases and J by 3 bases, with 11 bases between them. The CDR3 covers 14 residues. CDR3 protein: CASSESGNHYEQYF. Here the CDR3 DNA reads TGTGCCAGCAGTGAATCCGGGAACCACTACGAGCAGTACTTC.

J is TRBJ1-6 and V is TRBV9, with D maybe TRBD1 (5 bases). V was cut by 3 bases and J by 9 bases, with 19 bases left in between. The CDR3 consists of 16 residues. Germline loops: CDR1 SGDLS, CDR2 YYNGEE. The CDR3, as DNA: TGTGCCAGCAGCGAAGGCCACAGGCCGGGGGGTTCACCCCTCCACTTT. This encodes CASSEGHRPGGSPLHF.

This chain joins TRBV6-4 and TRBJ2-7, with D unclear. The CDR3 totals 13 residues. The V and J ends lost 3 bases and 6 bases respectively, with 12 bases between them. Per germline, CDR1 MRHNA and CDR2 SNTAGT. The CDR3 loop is CASSEAPFGEQYF. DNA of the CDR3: TGTGCCAGCAGTGAAGCCCCGTTTGGCGAGCAGTACTTC.

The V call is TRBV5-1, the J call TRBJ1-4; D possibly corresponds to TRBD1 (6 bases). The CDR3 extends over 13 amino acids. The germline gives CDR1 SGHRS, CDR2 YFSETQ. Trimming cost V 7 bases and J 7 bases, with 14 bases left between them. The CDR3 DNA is TGCGCCAGCGGCCCGGGACACCGTGAAAAACTGTTTTTT. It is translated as CASGPGHREKLFF.

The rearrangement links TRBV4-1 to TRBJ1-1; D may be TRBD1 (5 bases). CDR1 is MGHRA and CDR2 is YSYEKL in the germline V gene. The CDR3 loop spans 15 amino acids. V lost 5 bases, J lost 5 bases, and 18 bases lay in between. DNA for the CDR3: TGCGCCAGCAGCAGGGGCCGGGGGATGAGTACTGAAGCTTTCTTT. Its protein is CASSRGRGMSTEAFF.